The present T cell receptor beta chain was sequenced within a study of Graves' ophthalmopathy and Graves' hyperthyroidism. V was clipped by 2 bases and J by 3 bases, with 7 bases between them. Germline values: CDR1 SGHAT, CDR2 FQNNGV. This CDR3 has 13 amino acids. Ten or more counts support this clonotype. CDR3 regions of TCR beta were amplified from RNA transcripts. First-round RT-PCR employed HTBI primers, with a second-round multiplex PCR after it. A single record per CDR3 protein comes from TCRdb applying MiXCR to the multiplex PCR reads. The sample lists about 600,000 distinct CDR3 sequences; approximately 37% were seen once.

Sequenced input: peripheral blood or thyroid tissue (not recorded which). The sequence was collected from an adult man with Graves' hyperthyroidism. The chain combines TRBV11-2 with TRBJ1-1; D is unresolved. The CDR3: CASSLLSDTEAFF. DNA for the CDR3: TGTGCCAGCAGCTTATTAAGTGACACTGAAGCTTTCTTT. The full variable domain, its missing parts supplied by reference TRBV11-2 and TRBJ1-1, is EAGVAQSPRYKIIEKRQSVAFWCNPISGHATLYWYQQILGQGPKLLIQFQNNGVVDDSQLPKDRFSAERLKGVDSTLKIQPAKLEDSAVYLCASSLLSDTEAFFGQGTRLTVV.